These 3 T cell receptor beta chains were all obtained from the same sample, sequenced in a study of blood T cell repertoires in COVID-19. Profiling relied on immunoSEQ multiplex PCR, and the TCRdb table lists in-frame clones only, not all of them. This sample has under 300,000 clones, with approximately 83% found just once. The sample was peripheral blood. The receptors stem from an elderly woman with acute or convalescent COVID-19.

The genes are TRBV18 and TRBJ2-1, with D perhaps TRBD1 (5 bases). The CDR3 runs to 16 residues. V was pared by 0 bases and J by 0 bases, with 9 bases between. Germline V lookup: CDR1 KGHSH, CDR2 LQKENI. CDR3 residues: CASSPPSGYSYNEQFF. The CDR3 DNA follows: TGTGCCAGCTCACCACCTTCAGGGTACTCCTACAATGAGCAGTTCTTC.

The V gene is TRBV2, the J gene TRBJ2-5; 10 nucleotides agree with TRBD2. Germline values: CDR1 SNHLY, CDR2 FYNNEI. V lost 4 bases, J lost 10 bases, and 12 bases stayed unmatched. The CDR3 loop spans 15 amino acids. The CDR3: CASSALAGGREGQYF. CDR3 in DNA: TGTGCCAGCAGTGCCTTAGCGGGGGGCCGCGAGGGCCAGTACTTC. The full variable domain, its missing parts supplied by reference TRBV2 and TRBJ2-5, is EPEVTQTPSHQVTQMGQEVILRCVPISNHLYFYWYRQILGQKVEFLVSFYNNEISEKSEIFDDQFSVERPDGSNFTLKIRSTKLEDSAMYFCASSALAGGREGQYFGPGTRLLVL.

This clone was picked up one time. The chain uses TRBV2 and TRBJ2-1; 8 positions agree with TRBD1. The CDR3 has 14 residues. The V gene's germline CDR1 is SNHLY and CDR2 FYNNEI. The J segment lost 5 bases and the V segment lost 4 bases, leaving 4 bases of the junction unmatched. The CDR3 bases are TGTGCCAGCAGTGTGGGACAGGTCAACAATGAGCAGTTCTTC. Protein sequence: CASSVGQVNNEQFF.